This paragraph covers one TCR beta chain sequence. As for time point: patch test 1, 2 weeks after DPC sensitization. Specified treatment: therapeutic diphenylcyclopropenone sensitization with weekly scalp DPC. This entry is derived from a study of human T cells and chemical hapten exposure. Study-level information: There were per-sample TCR yield variations, arising mainly from small pooled library volume differences.

MiXCR, run by TCRdb on the RACE reads, gives a single entry per CDR3 protein. The sample has about 100,000 distinct CDR3 sequences, 8% to 13% seen once; the top ten hold 3.5%. Sequencing used whole blood, obtained in connection with sensitization to the hapten diphenylcyclopropenone (DPC). This TCR was recovered from a woman in her forties with alopecia areata. Some clones in this sample may be carry-over from other donors' samples.

As DNA, the CDR3 is TGTGCCACCCGTGATCCGGGTTCCTACGAGCAGTACTTC. Translation gives CATRDPGSYEQYF. The chain combines TRBV28 with TRBJ2-7; D is undetermined. The CDR3 covers 13 residues. The ends were cut back, 10 bases at V and 1 base at J, with 14 bases in the middle. The germline gives CDR1 MDHEN, CDR2 SYDVKM.